This paragraph covers one T cell receptor (beta chain) sequence. This specimen belongs to a study of T cell changes during pregnancy in multiple sclerosis. Method: immunoSEQ multiplex PCR; TCRdb's copy keeps in-frame clones and lacks some. The repertoire consists of around 33,000 clones, with 90% occurring once and the leading ten covering approximately 0.5%. Germline V gene sequence: CDR1 SGHTA, CDR2 FQGNSA. This CDR3 has 17 residues. V was clipped by 5 bases and J by 8 bases; unmatched bases: 13. The material sequenced was CD4+ T cells from peripheral blood mononuclear cells, taken in the third trimester of pregnancy. The TCR was taken from a female donor in good health, enrolled as a control in a pregnancy study. V is TRBV7-2 and J is TRBJ2-1; 12 nucleotides align to TRBD2. The CDR3 protein is CASSAQLAGGVVDEQFF. In DNA, the CDR3 is TGTGCCAGCAGCGCACAACTAGCGGGGGGAGTTGTCGATGAGCAGTTCTTC.